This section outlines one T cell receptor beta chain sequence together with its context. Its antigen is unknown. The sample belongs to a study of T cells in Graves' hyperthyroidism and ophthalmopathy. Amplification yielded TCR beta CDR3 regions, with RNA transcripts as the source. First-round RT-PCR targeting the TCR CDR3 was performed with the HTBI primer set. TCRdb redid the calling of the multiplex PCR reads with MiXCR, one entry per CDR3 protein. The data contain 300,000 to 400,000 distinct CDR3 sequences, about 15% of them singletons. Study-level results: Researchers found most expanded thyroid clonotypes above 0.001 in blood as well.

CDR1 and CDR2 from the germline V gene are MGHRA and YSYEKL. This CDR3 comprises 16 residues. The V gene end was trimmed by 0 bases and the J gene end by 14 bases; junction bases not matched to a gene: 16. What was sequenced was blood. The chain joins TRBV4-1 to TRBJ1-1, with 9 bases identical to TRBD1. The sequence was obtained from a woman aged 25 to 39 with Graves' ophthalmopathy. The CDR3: CASSQEGGQGARSSFF. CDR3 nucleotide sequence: TGCGCCAGCAGCCAAGAGGGGGGACAGGGAGCCCGTTCGTCCTTCTTT.